Listed here are 23 T cell receptor beta chains from one sample, sequenced in a study of radiotherapy plus CTLA-4 blockade in lung cancer. The method was immunoSEQ multiplex PCR; TCRdb's version includes in-frame clones alone and lacks a portion of them. The sample consists of about 41,000 clones, approximately 76% of them appearing once. The source was peripheral blood, collected from a patient treated with radiotherapy plus ipilimumab. These receptors came from a human donor with non-small cell lung cancer who had stable disease on radiotherapy plus ipilimumab.

The V gene is TRBV10-1, the J gene TRBJ1-2; no clear D. Germline V gene lookup returns CDR1 WNHNN and CDR2 SYGVQD (reference sequence). The CDR3 has 13 residues. Trimming pared 4 bases from V and 3 bases from J, leaving 9 bases between. The CDR3 region is CASSAGLDYGYTF. The CDR3 DNA sequence: TGCGCCAGCAGTGCAGGACTTGACTATGGCTACACCTTC.

The V and J genes are TRBV27 and TRBJ1-1; D may be TRBD1 (5 bases). Germline CDR1 MNHEY, CDR2 SMNVEV (reference sequence). This CDR3 is 13 amino acids long. Trimming cost V 5 bases and J 5 bases, with 12 bases left between them. CDR3 sequence: CASSVRARTEAFF. The CDR3 DNA reads as TGTGCCAGCAGTGTCAGGGCGAGGACTGAAGCTTTCTTT.

The chain carries TRBV12-5 and TRBJ1-2; D is ambiguous. This CDR3 has 17 residues. V was shortened by 0 bases and J by 8 bases, with 22 bases between the two germline ends. Germline CDR1 LGHNT, CDR2 FRNRAP. The CDR3 sequence: CASGLVPVREVVWGYTF. The CDR3 coding sequence is TGTGCTAGTGGTTTGGTACCTGTAAGGGAGGTCGTATGGGGCTACACCTTC.

The genes are TRBV4-1 and TRBJ1-4; D is uncertain. V was shortened by 0 bases and J by 3 bases, with 8 bases between the two germline ends. The CDR3 covers 15 residues. Germline loops: CDR1 MGHRA, CDR2 YSYEKL. CDR3 nucleotide sequence: TGCGCCAGCAGCCAAGATCTGGGCGCTAATGAAAAACTGTTTTTT. Its protein is CASSQDLGANEKLFF.

The chain has TRBV9 and TRBJ2-3; 8 positions agree with TRBD1. Germline CDR1 and CDR2: SGDLS and YYNGEE. V was clipped by 2 bases and J by 6 bases; unmatched bases: 8. CDR3 size: 15 residues. The CDR3 sequence: CASSVRGLVYDTQYF. CDR3 coding DNA: TGTGCCAGCAGCGTCAGGGGGCTAGTTTATGATACGCAGTATTTT. Drawing the rest from reference TRBV9 and TRBJ2-3, the complete variable domain is DSGVTQTPKHLITATGQRVTLRCSPRSGDLSVYWYQQSLDQGLQFLIQYYNGEERAKGNILERFSAQQFPDLHSELNLSSLELGDSALYFCASSVRGLVYDTQYFGPGTRLTVL.

This rearrangement joins TRBV11-2 to TRBJ1-2; possible D gene TRBD1, 5 bases. Deletions cut 6 bases from V and 4 bases from J, with 12 bases between. This CDR3 is built from 13 residues. CDR1 SGHAT and CDR2 FQNNGV come from the germline V gene. CDR3 sequence: CASSPGGVYGYTF. For the CDR3, the DNA is TGTGCCAGCAGTCCGGGGGGGGTCTATGGCTACACCTTC.

CDR3 DNA sequence: TGTGCCAGCAGAAATCCGGGACTAGCGGGTGAGACCCAGTACTTC. Its protein is CASRNPGLAGETQYF. The J gene is TRBJ2-5, the V gene TRBV27; 12 bases agree with TRBD2. Germline V CDR1 and CDR2: MNHEY, SMNVEV (reference sequence). The ends lost 6 bases at V and 5 bases at J; junction bases unmatched: 7. The CDR3 runs to 15 residues.

This chain connects TRBV7-2 to TRBJ1-1; D is perhaps TRBD1 (6 bases). This CDR3 is built from 14 residues. CDR1 is SGHTA and CDR2 is FQGNSA in the germline V gene. Deletions cut 3 bases from V and 4 bases from J, with 12 bases between. The CDR3 reads CASSFQGRSTEAFF. The CDR3, as DNA: TGTGCCAGCAGCTTCCAGGGGAGGAGCACTGAAGCTTTCTTT.

This sequence joins TRBV5-1 and TRBJ2-7; D unclear. With 2 bases removed from V and 3 bases from J, the gap between germline ends came to 3 bases. The CDR3 is made up of 11 amino acids. Germline-derived CDR1 and CDR2 are SGHRS and YFSETQ. CDR3 nucleotides: TGCGCCAGCAGCTTCTTCTACGAGCAGTACGTC. Its translation: CASSFFYEQYV.

The rearrangement uses TRBV6-1 and TRBJ1-2; 8 positions match TRBD1. The germline V gene has CDR1 MNHNS and CDR2 SASEGT. V gave up 6 bases and J gave up 8 bases; unmatched junction bases: 5. The CDR3 contains 12 residues. The CDR3 region has the DNA TGTGCCAGCAGCCGGACAGGGAGGGGCTACACCTTC. Translation gives CASSRTGRGYTF.

The rearrangement joins TRBV18 to TRBJ1-4, with D possibly matching TRBD1 (6 bases). Trimming took 2 bases from V and 5 from J, leaving 18 bases between them. Germline V gene lookup returns CDR1 KGHSH and CDR2 LQKENI. This CDR3 region has 17 residues. CDR3: CASSPKSRVQGNEKLFF. In DNA form, the CDR3 reads TGTGCCAGCTCACCAAAAAGCAGGGTACAGGGAAATGAAAAACTGTTTTTT.

The chain is built from TRBV9 and TRBJ1-2, with D possibly being TRBD1 (6 bases). Germline CDR1 is SGDLS and CDR2 is YYNGEE. The CDR3 covers 17 residues. V was shortened by 0 bases and J by 3 bases, with 18 bases between the two germline ends. CDR3 bases: TGTGCCAGCAGCGTAGTGGCAGGGGTTATAGGCGACTATGGCTACACCTTC. Protein product: CASSVVAGVIGDYGYTF.

Only a few counts were recorded for this clone. CDR3 sequence: CASSSDRLEAFF. In nucleotides, the CDR3 is TGTGCCAGCAGCTCCGACAGGTTAGAAGCTTTCTTT. This chain connects TRBV7-9 to TRBJ1-1; possible D gene TRBD1, 6 bases. Germline V gene data show CDR1 as SEHNR and CDR2 as FQNEAQ (reference sequence). The CDR3 consists of 12 residues. V was trimmed by 4 bases and J by 8 bases, leaving 11 bases between them.

The chain combines TRBV7-2 with TRBJ2-1, with D possibly matching TRBD2 (5 bases). The CDR3 sequence is 14 residues long. The germline V gene has CDR1 SGHTA and CDR2 FQGNSA. V lost 4 bases to trimming and J lost 6 bases, with 13 bases between them. This CDR3 reads CASSYPREGNEQFF. The CDR3 DNA is TGTGCCAGCAGCTACCCTAGAGAGGGCAATGAGCAGTTCTTC.

This clone has just one count. The chain links TRBV18 to TRBJ1-5; D ambiguous. CDR3 length: 13 residues. Germline lookup yields CDR1 KGHSH and CDR2 LQKENI. V lost 0 bases to trimming and J lost 9 bases, with 9 bases between them. CDR3 nucleotide sequence: TGTGCCAGCTCACCACCAGGCTATGGGCCCCAGCATTTT. Protein sequence: CASSPPGYGPQHF.

This clone was detected only once. The V call is TRBV9, the J call TRBJ1-1; D remains ambiguous. The CDR3 contains 13 residues. With 4 bases removed from V and 5 bases from J, the gap between germline ends came to 12 bases. Germline V gene data show CDR1 as SGDLS and CDR2 as YYNGEE. The CDR3 DNA is TGTGCCAGCAGCCCCGAAGGGCGGACTGAAGCTTTCTTT. Its translation: CASSPEGRTEAFF.

V is TRBV11-2 and J is TRBJ1-1, with 7 bases identical to TRBD1. V dropped 5 bases and J dropped 4; count of bases not matched to a gene: 13. The CDR3 loop spans 16 amino acids. The germline CDR1 and CDR2 sequences are SGHAT and FQNNGV. The CDR3 bases are TGTGCCAGCAGCCACCTTCGGACAGGTCGGAGCACTGAAGCTTTCTTT. Amino acids: CASSHLRTGRSTEAFF.

This clone came up a few times. The V call is TRBV30, the J call TRBJ2-3; 7 bases map to TRBD1. Germline V CDR1 and CDR2: GTSNPN, SVGIG (reference sequence). After removal of 8 bases from V and 3 bases from J, the junction contained 2 bases not matched to a gene. This CDR3 is built from 11 residues. The CDR3 protein is CARGQTDTQYF. The CDR3 DNA sequence: TGTGCCCGGGGACAGACAGATACGCAGTATTTT.

The gene calls are TRBV27 and TRBJ1-5, with 7 bases fitting TRBD1. Germline CDR1 MNHEY, CDR2 SMNVEV (reference sequence). V trimming: 2 bases; J trimming: 1 base; junction bases outside the gene matches: 2. The CDR3 runs to 15 residues. Here the CDR3 reads CASSLDRVSNQPQHF. CDR3 nucleotide sequence: TGTGCCAGCAGTTTAGACAGGGTGAGCAATCAGCCCCAGCATTTT.

J is TRBJ2-3 and V is TRBV6-1; 7 positions match TRBD1. Germline V gene data show CDR1 as MNHNS and CDR2 as SASEGT. V trimming: 2 bases; J trimming: 2 bases; junction bases outside the gene matches: 4. The CDR3 totals 15 residues. CDR3 region: CASSETGASTDTQYF. CDR3 nucleotide sequence: TGTGCCAGCAGTGAAACAGGGGCGTCCACAGATACGCAGTATTTT.

V is TRBV9 and J is TRBJ1-6, with unresolved D. The CDR3 is 12 amino acids. Germline CDR1 SGDLS, CDR2 YYNGEE. V lost 0 bases and J lost 13, with 8 bases in between. In nucleotides, the CDR3 is TGTGCCAGCAGCGTAGGTTTTGCCCCCCTCCACTTT. Its translation is CASSVGFAPLHF. The whole variable domain, filled in from reference TRBV9 and TRBJ1-6, reads DSGVTQTPKHLITATGQRVTLRCSPRSGDLSVYWYQQSLDQGLQFLIQYYNGEERAKGNILERFSAQQFPDLHSELNLSSLELGDSALYFCASSVGFAPLHFGNGTRLTVT.

CDR3: CASRVRGGGETQYF. The DNA for the CDR3 is TGTGCCAGCAGAGTGAGGGGAGGGGGTGAGACCCAGTACTTC. The genes are TRBV7-9 and TRBJ2-5, with D perhaps matching TRBD2 (7 bases). The CDR3 runs 14 residues. Germline V lookup: CDR1 SEHNR, CDR2 FQNEAQ (reference sequence). V was pared by 6 bases and J by 5 bases, with 16 bases between.

The chain is built from TRBV5-6 and TRBJ2-2; 12 positions agree with TRBD2. J gave up 6 bases and V 2 bases, and 8 bases lay outside the gene matches. Germline CDR1 and CDR2: SGHDT and YYEEEE. This CDR3 has 17 amino acids. This CDR3 is CASSFGASGGASGELFF. The DNA of the CDR3 is TGTGCCAGCAGCTTTGGCGCTAGCGGGGGGGCCTCCGGGGAGCTGTTTTTT.